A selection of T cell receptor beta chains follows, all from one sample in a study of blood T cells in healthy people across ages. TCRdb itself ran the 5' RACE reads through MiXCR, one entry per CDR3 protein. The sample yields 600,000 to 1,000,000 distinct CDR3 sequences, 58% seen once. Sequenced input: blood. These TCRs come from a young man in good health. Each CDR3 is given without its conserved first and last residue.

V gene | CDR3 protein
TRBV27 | ASVAVLSGAYEQF
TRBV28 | ASSRLTSGADCEQY
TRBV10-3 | AIGPPGQGTTGELF
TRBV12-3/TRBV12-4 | ASSCGVGGDTQY
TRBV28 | ASSRGGQGYNEQF
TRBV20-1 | SATPLAGGPPDTQY
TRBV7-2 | ASSVYAAQY
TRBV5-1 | ASSRTGGREQY
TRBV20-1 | SAIPGLAVSYEQY
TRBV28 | ASSPVTSGREETQY
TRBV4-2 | ASSQDAGGGPDEQF
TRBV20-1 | SARAPAGGYEQY
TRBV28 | ATAGNSYGYT